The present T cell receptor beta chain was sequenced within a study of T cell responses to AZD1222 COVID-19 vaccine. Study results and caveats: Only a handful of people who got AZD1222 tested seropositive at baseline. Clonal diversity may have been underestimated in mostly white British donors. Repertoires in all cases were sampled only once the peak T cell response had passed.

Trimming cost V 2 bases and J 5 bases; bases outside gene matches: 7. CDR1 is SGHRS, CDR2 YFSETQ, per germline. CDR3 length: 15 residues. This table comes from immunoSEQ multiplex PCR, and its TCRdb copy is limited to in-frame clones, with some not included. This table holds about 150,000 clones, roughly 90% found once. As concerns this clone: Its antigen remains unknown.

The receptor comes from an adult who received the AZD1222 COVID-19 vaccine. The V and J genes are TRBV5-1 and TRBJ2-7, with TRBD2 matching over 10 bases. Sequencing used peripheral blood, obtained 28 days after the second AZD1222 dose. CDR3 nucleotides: TGCGCCAGCAGCTTAACCGGGACTAGCGAGGACGAGCAGTACTTC. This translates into CASSLTGTSEDEQYF. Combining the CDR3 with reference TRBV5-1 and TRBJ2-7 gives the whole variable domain KAGVTQTPRYLIKTRGQQVTLSCSPISGHRSVSWYQQTPGQGLQFLFEYFSETQRNKGNFPGRFSGRQFSNSRSEMNVSTLELGDSALYLCASSLTGTSEDEQYFGPGTRLTVT.